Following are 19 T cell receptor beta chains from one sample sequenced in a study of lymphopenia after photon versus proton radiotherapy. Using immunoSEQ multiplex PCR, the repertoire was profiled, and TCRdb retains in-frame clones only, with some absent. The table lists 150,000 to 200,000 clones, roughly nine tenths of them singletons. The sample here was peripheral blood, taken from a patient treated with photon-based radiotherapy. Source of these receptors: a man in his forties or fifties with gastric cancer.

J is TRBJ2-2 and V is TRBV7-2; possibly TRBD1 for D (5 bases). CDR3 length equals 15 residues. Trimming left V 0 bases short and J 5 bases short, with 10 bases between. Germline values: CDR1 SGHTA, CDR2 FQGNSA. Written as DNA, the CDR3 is TGTGCCAGCAGCTTAGCCCCCGCAGGGACCGGGGAGCTGTTTTTT. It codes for CASSLAPAGTGELFF.

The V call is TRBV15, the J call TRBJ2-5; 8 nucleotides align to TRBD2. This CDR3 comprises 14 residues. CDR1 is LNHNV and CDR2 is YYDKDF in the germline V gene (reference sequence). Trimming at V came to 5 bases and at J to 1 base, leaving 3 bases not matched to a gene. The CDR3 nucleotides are TGTGCCACCAGCGCTCGGGGGGGCCAAGAGACCCAGTACTTC. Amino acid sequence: CATSARGGQETQYF.

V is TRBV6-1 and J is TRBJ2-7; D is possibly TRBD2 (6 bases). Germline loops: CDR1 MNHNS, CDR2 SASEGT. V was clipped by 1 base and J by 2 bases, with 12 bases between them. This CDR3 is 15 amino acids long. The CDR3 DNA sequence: TGTGCCAGCAGTGAAGGTGCGGGATTAGCCTACGAGCAGTACTTC. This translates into CASSEGAGLAYEQYF.

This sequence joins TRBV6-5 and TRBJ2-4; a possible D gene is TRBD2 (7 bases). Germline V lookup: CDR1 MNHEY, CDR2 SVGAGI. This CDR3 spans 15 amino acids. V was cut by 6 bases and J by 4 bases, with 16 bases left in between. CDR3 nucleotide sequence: TGTGCCAGCAGCTACCAGGGGAGGGAGAAAAACATTCAGTACTTC. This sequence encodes CASSYQGREKNIQYF.

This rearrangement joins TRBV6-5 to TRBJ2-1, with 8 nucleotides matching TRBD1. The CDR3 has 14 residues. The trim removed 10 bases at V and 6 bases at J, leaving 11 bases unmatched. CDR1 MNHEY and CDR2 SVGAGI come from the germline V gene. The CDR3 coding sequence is TGTGCCATAAGCAGGGGACAGGCGGGCAATGAGCAGTTCTTC. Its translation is CAISRGQAGNEQFF.

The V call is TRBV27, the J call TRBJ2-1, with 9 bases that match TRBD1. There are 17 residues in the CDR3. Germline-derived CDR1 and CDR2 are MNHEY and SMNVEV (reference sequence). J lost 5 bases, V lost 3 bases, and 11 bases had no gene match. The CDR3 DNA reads TGTGCCAGCAGTTTGTGGTCTACCGGGACAGGGAACAATGAGCAGTTCTTC. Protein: CASSLWSTGTGNNEQFF.

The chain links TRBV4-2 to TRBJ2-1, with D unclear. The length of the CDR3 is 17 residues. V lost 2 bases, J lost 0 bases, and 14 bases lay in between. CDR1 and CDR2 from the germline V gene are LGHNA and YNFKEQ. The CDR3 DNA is TGTGCCAGCAGCCAATCAACGGCGGACCTCTCCTACAATGAGCAGTTCTTC. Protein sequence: CASSQSTADLSYNEQFF.

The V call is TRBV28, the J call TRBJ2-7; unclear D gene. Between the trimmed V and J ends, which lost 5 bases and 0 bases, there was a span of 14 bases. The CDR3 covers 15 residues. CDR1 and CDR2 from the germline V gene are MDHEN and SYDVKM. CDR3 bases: TGTGCCAGCAGTCCCCAACCCGATTACTCCTACGAGCAGTACTTC. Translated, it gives CASSPQPDYSYEQYF.

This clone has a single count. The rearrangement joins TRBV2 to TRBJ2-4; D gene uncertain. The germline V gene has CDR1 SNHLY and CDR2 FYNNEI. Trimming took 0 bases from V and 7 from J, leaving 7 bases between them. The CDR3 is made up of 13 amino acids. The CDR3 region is CASSEALGNIQYF. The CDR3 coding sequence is TGTGCCAGCAGTGAAGCTTTGGGGAACATTCAGTACTTC.

DNA of the CDR3: TGTGCCAGCAGCTTAGATTCCCGGGGCCGTTCTAGGAATGAGCAGTTCTTC. Amino acid sequence: CASSLDSRGRSRNEQFF. This rearrangement joins TRBV11-3 to TRBJ2-1; either TRBD1 or TRBD2 may supply D (5 bases each). This CDR3 is built from 17 residues. The germline V gene has CDR1 SGHNT and CDR2 YENEEA. The V end lost 0 bases, the J end lost 7 bases, and 19 bases lay between the germline ends.

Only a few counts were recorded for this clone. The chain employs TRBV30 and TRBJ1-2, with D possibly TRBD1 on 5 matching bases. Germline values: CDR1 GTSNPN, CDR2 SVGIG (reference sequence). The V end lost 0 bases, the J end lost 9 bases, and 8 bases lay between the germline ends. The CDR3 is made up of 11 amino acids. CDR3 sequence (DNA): TGTGCCTGGAGTGTAGGGACCAGCTACACCTTC. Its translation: CAWSVGTSYTF.

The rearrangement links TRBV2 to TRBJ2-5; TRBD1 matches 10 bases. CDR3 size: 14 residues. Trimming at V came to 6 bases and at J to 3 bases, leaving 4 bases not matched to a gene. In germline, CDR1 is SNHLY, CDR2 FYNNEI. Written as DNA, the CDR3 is TGTGCCAGCAGATCCGGGACAGGGGAAGAGACCCAGTACTTC. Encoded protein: CASRSGTGEETQYF.

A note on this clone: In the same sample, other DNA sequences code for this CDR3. CDR3 nucleotide sequence: TGTGCCAGTAGTATCGGCGAGAACACTGAAGCTTTCTTT. Its translation: CASSIGENTEAFF. The J gene is TRBJ1-1, the V gene TRBV19, with D unresolved. CDR1 is LNHDA and CDR2 is SQIVND in the germline V gene (reference sequence). The V end was cut by 3 bases, the J end by 1 base, with 6 bases between. CDR3 length: 13 amino acids.

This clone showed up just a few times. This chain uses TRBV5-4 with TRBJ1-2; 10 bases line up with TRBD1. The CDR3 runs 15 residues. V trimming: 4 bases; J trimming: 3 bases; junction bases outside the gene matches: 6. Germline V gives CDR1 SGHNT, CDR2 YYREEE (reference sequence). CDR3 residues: CASSGTGVGDYGYTF. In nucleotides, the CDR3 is TGTGCCAGCAGCGGGACAGGGGTCGGTGACTATGGCTACACCTTC.

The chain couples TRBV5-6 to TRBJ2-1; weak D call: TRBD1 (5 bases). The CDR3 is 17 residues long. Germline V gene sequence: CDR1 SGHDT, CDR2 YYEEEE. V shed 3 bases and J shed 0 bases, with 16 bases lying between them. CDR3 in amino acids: CASSSLRTLSSYNEQFF. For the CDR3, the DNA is TGTGCCAGCAGCTCTCTAAGGACACTGAGCTCCTACAATGAGCAGTTCTTC.

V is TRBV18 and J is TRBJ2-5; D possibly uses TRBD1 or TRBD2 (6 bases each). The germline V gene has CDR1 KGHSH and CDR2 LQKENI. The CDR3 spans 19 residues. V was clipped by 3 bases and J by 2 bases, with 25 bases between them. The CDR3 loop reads CASSPLGVGGTTQQETQYF. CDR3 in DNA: TGTGCCAGCTCACCCCTCGGGGTAGGGGGGACAACCCAGCAAGAGACCCAGTACTTC. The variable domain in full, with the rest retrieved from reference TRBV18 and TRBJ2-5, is NAGVMQNPRHLVRRRGQEARLRCSPMKGHSHVYWYRQLPEEGLKFMVYLQKENIIDESGMPKERFSAEFPKEGPSILRIQQVVRGDSAAYFCASSPLGVGGTTQQETQYFGPGTRLLVL.

The CDR3 region has the DNA TGTGCCAGCAGCCCTAGCGGGCTTATTGGGAATGAGCAGTTCTTC. Translating it yields CASSPSGLIGNEQFF. This rearrangement joins TRBV7-8 to TRBJ2-1, with 8 bases aligning to TRBD2. The CDR3 has 15 residues. V was clipped by 5 bases and J by 7 bases; unmatched bases: 10. Germline CDR1 is SGHVS and CDR2 is FQNEAQ. The full variable domain, rest sourced from reference TRBV7-8 and TRBJ2-1, is GAGVSQSPRYKVAKRGQDVALRCDPISGHVSLFWYQQALGQGPEFLTYFQNEAQLDKSGLPSDRFFAERPEGSVSTLKIQRTQQEDSAVYLCASSPSGLIGNEQFFGPGTRLTVL.

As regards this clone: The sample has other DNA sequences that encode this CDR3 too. This chain's CDR3 is CASSLGRVTEAFF. CDR3 DNA sequence: TGTGCCAGCAGCTTAGGGAGGGTCACTGAAGCTTTCTTT. This chain connects TRBV5-6 to TRBJ1-1; D gene ambiguous. V lost 2 bases and J lost 4, with 9 bases in between. The length of the CDR3 is 13 residues. The germline V gene has CDR1 SGHDT and CDR2 YYEEEE. Variable domain in full (rest from reference TRBV5-6 and TRBJ1-1): DAGVTQSPTHLIKTRGQQVTLRCSPKSGHDTVSWYQQALGQGPQFIFQYYEEEERQRGNFPDRFSGHQFPNYSSELNVNALLLGDSALYLCASSLGRVTEAFFGQGTRLTVV.

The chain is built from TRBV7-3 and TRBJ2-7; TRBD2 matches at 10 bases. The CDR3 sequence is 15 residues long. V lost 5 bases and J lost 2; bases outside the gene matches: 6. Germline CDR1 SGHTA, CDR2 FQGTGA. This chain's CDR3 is CASSEAGGLPYEQYF. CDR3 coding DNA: TGTGCCAGCAGCGAAGCGGGAGGGCTGCCCTACGAGCAGTACTTC.